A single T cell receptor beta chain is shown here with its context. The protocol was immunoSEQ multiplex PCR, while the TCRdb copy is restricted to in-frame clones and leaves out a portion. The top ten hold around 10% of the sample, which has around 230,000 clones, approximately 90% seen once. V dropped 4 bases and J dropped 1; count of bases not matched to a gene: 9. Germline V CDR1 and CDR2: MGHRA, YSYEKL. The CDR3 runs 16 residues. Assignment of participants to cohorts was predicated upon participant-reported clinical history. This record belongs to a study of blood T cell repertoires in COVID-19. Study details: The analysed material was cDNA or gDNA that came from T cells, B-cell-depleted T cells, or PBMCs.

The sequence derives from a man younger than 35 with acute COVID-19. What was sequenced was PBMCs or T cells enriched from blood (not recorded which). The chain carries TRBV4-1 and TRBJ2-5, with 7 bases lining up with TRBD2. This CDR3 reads CASSPLTSAGQETQYF. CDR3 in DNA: TGCGCCAGCAGCCCTCTCACTAGCGCGGGCCAAGAGACCCAGTACTTC.